This T cell receptor (beta chain) was captured by sequencing in a study of cytomegalovirus exposure and HLA in healthy donors. Remarks on this clone: Its target is unknown.

The study's findings and limits: A missense variant in DCLRE1C was later tied to TCR beta V- and J-gene trimming.

The PCR had 60 Vbeta and 13 Jbeta primers. Only in-frame clones appear in the TCRdb table, and some are missing; sequencing was by immunoSEQ multiplex PCR. This sample has 150,000 to 200,000 clones, with just over 75% found just once. In nominal health when sampled, donors likely had unrecorded immune exposures nonetheless. Germline CDR1 is SGHNT and CDR2 is YYREEE (reference sequence). The CDR3 is 14 amino acids. J lost 7 bases, V lost 7 bases, and 9 bases had no gene match. The clonotype was recovered from a man aged 35-49 years in good health and CMV-seronegative. This rearrangement joins TRBV5-4 to TRBJ1-2; 11 bases line up with TRBD1. The sequencing input was PBMCs. The CDR3 coding sequence is TGTGCCAGCTTCCTCTCAGGGACAGGGGGTGGCTACACCTTC. Translating it yields CASFLSGTGGGYTF.